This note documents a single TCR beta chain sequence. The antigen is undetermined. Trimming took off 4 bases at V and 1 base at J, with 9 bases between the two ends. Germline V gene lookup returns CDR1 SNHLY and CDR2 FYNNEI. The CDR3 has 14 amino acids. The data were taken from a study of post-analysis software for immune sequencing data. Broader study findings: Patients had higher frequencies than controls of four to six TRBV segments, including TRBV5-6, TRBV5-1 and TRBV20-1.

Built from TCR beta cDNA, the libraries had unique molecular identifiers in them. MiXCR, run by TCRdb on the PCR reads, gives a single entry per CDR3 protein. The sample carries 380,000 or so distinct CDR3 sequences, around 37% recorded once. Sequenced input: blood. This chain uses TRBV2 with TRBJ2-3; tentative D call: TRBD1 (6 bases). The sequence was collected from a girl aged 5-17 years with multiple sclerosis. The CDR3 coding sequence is TGTGCCAGCAGTGCACAGGGAGGCACAGATACGCAGTATTTT. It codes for CASSAQGGTDTQYF.